The 27 T cell receptor beta chains in this list originate from one sample, sequenced in a study of blood T cell repertoires in COVID-19 (dated by TCRdb to 2018 to 2021). The library came from the immunoSEQ multiplex PCR assay. As stored in TCRdb, this immuneACCESS dataset retains in-frame rearrangements with V and J assigned. A fraction of the clones does not appear; measured against another copy, unresolved V genes explain less than half of the discrepancy, and the remainder lacks a known reason. For this sample there are about 120,000 clones; 77% appear just once. The ten top clones hold approximately 8% of the sample. Specimen: peripheral blood. Receptor source: a human donor in a cohort sampled during active COVID-19.

The count of this clone is one. This chain uses TRBV4-1 with TRBJ2-7; D might be TRBD1 (6 bases). CDR3 length: 15 residues. Germline V CDR1 and CDR2: MGHRA, YSYEKL. The V end was cut by 0 bases, the J end by 7 bases, with 16 bases between. The CDR3 DNA is TGCGCCAGCAGCCAAGAATTCAGACAGGTTTTTGAGCAGTACTTC. It is translated as CASSQEFRQVFEQYF.

V usage is TRBV5-6 and J usage is TRBJ2-7, with TRBD1 identical over 9 bases. Trimming at V came to 2 bases and at J to 5 bases, leaving 5 bases not matched to a gene. There are 14 residues in the CDR3. Germline CDR1 reads SGHDT; CDR2 reads YYEEEE. In nucleotides, the CDR3 is TGTGCCAGCAGCTTCGGGACAGGGAATAACGAGCAGTACTTC. Translating gives CASSFGTGNNEQYF.

V and J are TRBV12-3 or TRBV12-4 and TRBJ2-2, with D possibly TRBD1 on 6 matching bases. The CDR3 loop spans 12 amino acids. V lost 4 bases and J lost 6, with 6 bases in between. The CDR3 DNA follows: TGTGCCAGCAGTTCAGGGGCCGGGGAGCTGTTTTTT. It specifies CASSSGAGELFF.

V is TRBV5-1 and J is TRBJ2-5; tentatively, D is TRBD1 (5 bases). CDR1 and CDR2 from the germline V gene are SGHRS and YFSETQ. This CDR3 is 14 amino acids long. V dropped 3 bases and J dropped 0 bases, with 9 bases sitting between them. The CDR3 DNA follows: TGCGCCAGCAGCTCTGGACAAGACCAAGAGACCCAGTACTTC. Its translation: CASSSGQDQETQYF.

A single count supports this clone. The V gene is TRBV7-6, the J gene TRBJ1-5; tentative D call: TRBD1 (6 bases). The CDR3 covers 14 residues. Germline CDR1 SGHVS, CDR2 FNYEAQ. V was shortened by 3 bases and J by 6 bases, with 12 bases between the two germline ends. In DNA, the CDR3 is TGTGCCAGCAGCTTGGACACAGGGTCTCAGCCCCAGCATTTT. This sequence encodes CASSLDTGSQPQHF. The full variable domain, with the rest looked up from reference TRBV7-6 and TRBJ1-5, is GAGVSQSPRYKVTKRGQDVALRCDPISGHVSLYWYRQALGQGPEFLTYFNYEAQQDKSGLPNDRFSAERPEGSISTLTIQRTEQRDSAMYRCASSLDTGSQPQHFGDGTRLSIL.

The chain combines TRBV18 with TRBJ1-2; 11 bases match TRBD1. J was trimmed by 7 bases and V by 2 bases; bases with no gene match: 3. Germline-derived CDR1 and CDR2 are KGHSH and LQKENI. The CDR3 is 14 amino acids. The CDR3 coding sequence is TGTGCCAGCTCACCAGGACAGGGGGCGCCTGGCTACACCTTC. Translated, it gives CASSPGQGAPGYTF. Looking up the rest from reference TRBV18 and TRBJ1-2 gives the full variable domain: NAGVMQNPRHLVRRRGQEARLRCSPMKGHSHVYWYRQLPEEGLKFMVYLQKENIIDESGMPKERFSAEFPKEGPSILRIQQVVRGDSAAYFCASSPGQGAPGYTFGSGTRLTVV.

V and J are TRBV5-4 and TRBJ2-5, with D possibly matching TRBD2 (6 bases). Per germline, CDR1 SGHNT and CDR2 YYREEE (reference sequence). V dropped 9 bases and J dropped 5 bases, with 14 bases sitting between them. This CDR3 has 12 residues. CDR3 DNA: TGTGCCACCCAGGGCGGGGACGAGACCCAGTACTTC. Its protein product is CATQGGDETQYF.

This chain connects TRBV9 to TRBJ1-1; 9 positions agree with TRBD1. The CDR3 loop spans 14 amino acids. CDR1 SGDLS and CDR2 YYNGEE come from the germline V gene. V trimming: 4 bases; J trimming: 5 bases; junction bases outside the gene matches: 6. Here the CDR3 DNA reads TGTGCCAGCAGCCCACAGGGGGCGGAGACTGAAGCTTTCTTT. It codes for CASSPQGAETEAFF.

V is TRBV9 and J is TRBJ2-7, with 9 nucleotides matching TRBD2. Germline CDR1 and CDR2: SGDLS and YYNGEE. J gave up 1 base and V 7 bases, and 12 bases lay outside the gene matches. The CDR3 is 16 amino acids. CDR3 loop: CASGLAGPYDSYEQYF. In DNA, the CDR3 is TGTGCCAGCGGGCTAGCGGGGCCGTATGATTCCTACGAGCAGTACTTC. The full variable domain, completed using reference TRBV9 and TRBJ2-7, is DSGVTQTPKHLITATGQRVTLRCSPRSGDLSVYWYQQSLDQGLQFLIQYYNGEERAKGNILERFSAQQFPDLHSELNLSSLELGDSALYFCASGLAGPYDSYEQYFGPGTRLTVT.

The gene calls are TRBV5-4 and TRBJ2-7; TRBD1 agrees at 9 bases. The CDR3 spans 15 residues. The V segment lost 4 bases and the J segment 5 bases; nucleotides outside the gene matches: 10. Germline CDR1 and CDR2: SGHNT and YYREEE (reference sequence). The CDR3 DNA reads as TGTGCCAGCAGCGCACCGGGACAGGGAATCAACGAGCAGTACTTC. This codes for CASSAPGQGINEQYF.

This clone was found once. The V call is TRBV13, the J call TRBJ1-6, with TRBD1 identical over 9 bases. Germline V gene data show CDR1 as PRHDT and CDR2 as FYEKMQ (reference sequence). The ends lost 0 bases at V and 4 bases at J; junction bases unmatched: 1. The CDR3 has 16 residues. CDR3 sequence: CASSLGQGAYNSPLHF. The CDR3 DNA reads TGTGCCAGCAGCTTAGGACAGGGGGCGTATAATTCACCCCTCCACTTT. Full variable domain (rest looked up from reference TRBV13 and TRBJ1-6): AAGVIQSPRHLIKEKRETATLKCYPIPRHDTVYWYQQGPGQDPQFLISFYEKMQSDKGSIPDRFSAQQFSDYHSELNMSSLELGDSALYFCASSLGQGAYNSPLHFGNGTRLTVT.

The V gene is TRBV27, the J gene TRBJ2-7, with 11 bases aligning to TRBD2. Germline loops: CDR1 MNHEY, CDR2 SMNVEV (reference sequence). V was clipped by 5 bases and J by 0 bases; unmatched bases: 15. This CDR3 is 19 amino acids long. The CDR3 bases are TGTGCCAGCAGTCCCGGCGTACTAGCGGGAGAGGTTAGCTCCTACGAGCAGTACTTC. Its protein product is CASSPGVLAGEVSSYEQYF.

This chain links TRBV6-5 with TRBJ2-6, with no clear D. In germline, CDR1 is MNHEY, CDR2 SVGAGI. The V end was cut by 7 bases, the J end by 1 base, with 5 bases between. This CDR3 contains 13 residues. The CDR3 sequence is CASTLSGANVLTF. Here the CDR3 DNA reads TGTGCCAGCACTCTTTCTGGGGCCAACGTCCTGACTTTC.

The count of this clone is one. The gene calls are TRBV18 and TRBJ2-7; 7 nucleotides line up with TRBD1. This CDR3 comprises 15 residues. The V gene end was trimmed by 0 bases and the J gene end by 2 bases; junction bases not matched to a gene: 4. Germline loops: CDR1 KGHSH, CDR2 LQKENI. CDR3 sequence (DNA): TGTGCCAGCTCACCACCTCGGACAGGAGCCTACGAGCAGTACTTC. Encoded protein: CASSPPRTGAYEQYF.

A few counts support this clone. The chain is built from TRBV15 and TRBJ1-1; maybe TRBD1 (6 bases). Germline-derived CDR1 and CDR2 are LNHNV and YYDKDF (reference sequence). CDR3 length: 14 residues. The V end lost 0 bases, the J end lost 5 bases, and 10 bases lay between the germline ends. CDR3 sequence (DNA): TGTGCCACCAGCAGAGACAGGGGTGGGACTGAAGCTTTCTTT. Its protein is CATSRDRGGTEAFF.

This clone was detected a few times. CDR3 in DNA: TGTGCCTGGAGTGTTGGAGGCGGCTACGAGCAGTACTTC. This gives the protein CAWSVGGGYEQYF. V usage is TRBV30 and J usage is TRBJ2-7; possibly TRBD2 for D (5 bases). The CDR3 runs to 13 residues. V was trimmed by 0 bases and J by 3 bases, leaving 9 bases between them. Germline CDR1 GTSNPN, CDR2 SVGIG (reference sequence).

The V and J genes are TRBV11-3 and TRBJ1-4; 8 nucleotides align to TRBD1. CDR1 is SGHNT, CDR2 YENEEA, per germline. The length of the CDR3 is 11 residues. J was trimmed by 12 bases and V by 5 bases; bases with no gene match: 2. CDR3 nucleotides: TGTGCCAGCAGCCAGGACAGGGAACTGTTTTTT. It encodes CASSQDRELFF.

The V call is TRBV19, the J call TRBJ1-2; D remains unclear. This CDR3 is built from 15 residues. Between the trimmed V and J ends, which lost 2 bases and 7 bases, there was a span of 17 bases. From germline, CDR1 is LNHDA and CDR2 SQIVND (reference sequence). In nucleotides, the CDR3 is TGTGCCAGTAGTATAAATCGGGCAGGTCGGGGTGGCTACACCTTC. Translation: CASSINRAGRGGYTF.

The chain has TRBV11-3 and TRBJ1-1; D is uncertain. This CDR3 contains 13 residues. V lost 1 base and J 5 bases, leaving 8 bases between the germline ends. Germline CDR1 is SGHNT and CDR2 is YENEEA. The CDR3: CASSLGHETEAFF. CDR3 in DNA: TGTGCCAGCAGCTTAGGACACGAAACTGAAGCTTTCTTT.

The chain employs TRBV12-3 or TRBV12-4 and TRBJ1-1; D is perhaps TRBD1 (6 bases). V was shortened by 6 bases and J by 1 base, with 9 bases between the two germline ends. The CDR3 has 13 amino acids. The CDR3 loop reads CASRYRENTEAFF. The CDR3 nucleotides are TGTGCCAGCAGATACAGGGAGAACACTGAAGCTTTCTTT.

The V call is TRBV6-5, the J call TRBJ1-5, with D unresolved. This CDR3 comprises 13 residues. Germline V CDR1 and CDR2: MNHEY, SVGAGI. Trimming cost V 6 bases and J 5 bases, with 11 bases left between them. The CDR3: CASSYNRDQPQHF. The CDR3 bases are TGTGCCAGCAGCTATAACAGAGATCAGCCCCAGCATTTT.

The chain employs TRBV28 and TRBJ2-7, with D maybe TRBD1 (5 bases). V shed 2 bases and J shed 2 bases, with 10 bases lying between them. Germline V gene data show CDR1 as MDHEN and CDR2 as SYDVKM. This CDR3 region has 14 residues. The CDR3 spells CASSLLDIPYEQYF. The CDR3, as DNA: TGTGCCAGCAGTTTACTGGACATACCCTACGAGCAGTACTTC.

This rearrangement joins TRBV18 to TRBJ1-2; D is possibly TRBD1 (6 bases). V was clipped by 6 bases and J by 8 bases, with 16 bases between them. This CDR3 is 13 amino acids long. From germline, CDR1 is KGHSH and CDR2 LQKENI. The CDR3 region is CASSSQGDSGYTF. DNA of the CDR3: TGTGCCAGCTCTTCACAGGGAGATAGCGGCTACACCTTC.

The rearrangement links TRBV4-1 to TRBJ1-6; the match to TRBD1 covers 7 bases. The CDR3 has 19 amino acids. The V gene's germline CDR1 is MGHRA and CDR2 YSYEKL. V lost 4 bases and J lost 0; bases outside the gene matches: 12. CDR3 coding DNA: TGCGCCAGCAGCCCCTTTATGAGGGGGCCCAGCTCCTATAATTCACCCCTCCACTTT. It is translated as CASSPFMRGPSSYNSPLHF.

The gene calls are TRBV4-2 and TRBJ2-6, with 7 bases that match TRBD2. The CDR3 contains 20 residues. V shed 0 bases, J shed 0 bases, and the junction held 11 bases outside the gene matches. Germline assignment: CDR1 LGHNA and CDR2 YNFKEQ. CDR3 protein: CASSQDLRTSVSSGANVLTF. CDR3 in DNA: TGTGCCAGCAGCCAAGATTTGAGAACTAGCGTTAGCTCTGGGGCCAACGTCCTGACTTTC.

V usage is TRBV6-4 and J usage is TRBJ1-2; D call uncertain. V lost 0 bases and J 8 bases, leaving 10 bases between the germline ends. The CDR3 loop spans 13 amino acids. Germline lookup yields CDR1 MRHNA and CDR2 SNTAGT. The CDR3 DNA reads as TGTGCCAGCAGTGACTCGAGGAGTGGGGGCTACACCTTC. Its protein product is CASSDSRSGGYTF.

The chain employs TRBV24-1 and TRBJ1-1; D is undetermined. Per germline, CDR1 KGHDR and CDR2 SFDVKD. The CDR3 is 13 residues long. Deletions cut 2 bases from V and 4 bases from J, with 7 bases between. The CDR3 loop is CATSDSGGTEAFF. In DNA form, the CDR3 reads TGTGCCACCAGTGATTCCGGTGGCACTGAAGCTTTCTTT.